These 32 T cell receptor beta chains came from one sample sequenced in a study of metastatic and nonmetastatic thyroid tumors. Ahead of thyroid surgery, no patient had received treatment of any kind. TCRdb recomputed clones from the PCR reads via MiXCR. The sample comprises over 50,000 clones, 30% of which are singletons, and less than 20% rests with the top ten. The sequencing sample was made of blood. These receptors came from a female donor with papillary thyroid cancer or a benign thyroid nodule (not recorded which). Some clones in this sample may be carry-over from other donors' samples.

This CDR3 reads CASSFSGGGETQYF. CDR3 nucleotide sequence: TGTGCCAGCAGCTTCTCAGGGGGCGGAGAGACCCAGTACTTC. The J gene is TRBJ2-5, the V gene TRBV7-3; 8 bases are a match to TRBD1. V lost 3 bases, J lost 4 bases, and 4 bases stayed unmatched. The CDR3 consists of 14 residues. In germline, CDR1 is SGHTA, CDR2 FQGTGA.

The CDR3 nucleotides are TGTGCCATCAGTGAGGGTGTCTTGGATTCACCCCTCCACTTT. Protein: CAISEGVLDSPLHF. The chain recombines TRBV10-3 with TRBJ1-6; D remains unclear. The V end was cut by 2 bases, the J end by 8 bases, with 10 bases between. CDR3 length equals 14 residues. CDR1 and CDR2 (germline): ENHRY, SYGVKD.

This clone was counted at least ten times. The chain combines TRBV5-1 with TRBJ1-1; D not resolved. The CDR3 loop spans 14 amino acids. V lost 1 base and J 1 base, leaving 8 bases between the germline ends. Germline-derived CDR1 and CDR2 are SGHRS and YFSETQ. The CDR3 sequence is CASSLWPGNTEAFF. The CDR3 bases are TGCGCCAGCAGCTTGTGGCCGGGGAACACTGAAGCTTTCTTT.

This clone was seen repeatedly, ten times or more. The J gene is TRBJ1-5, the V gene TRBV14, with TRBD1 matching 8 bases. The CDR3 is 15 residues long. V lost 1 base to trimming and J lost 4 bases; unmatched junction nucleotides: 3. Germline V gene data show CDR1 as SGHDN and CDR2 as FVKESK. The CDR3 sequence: CASSQGDRGNQPQHF. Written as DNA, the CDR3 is TGTGCCAGCAGCCAAGGTGACAGGGGTAATCAGCCCCAGCATTTT.

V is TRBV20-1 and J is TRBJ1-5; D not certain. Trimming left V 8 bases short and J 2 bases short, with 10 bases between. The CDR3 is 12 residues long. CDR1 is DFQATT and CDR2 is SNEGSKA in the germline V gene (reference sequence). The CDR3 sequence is CSQGKGNQPQHF. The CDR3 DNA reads TGCAGTCAAGGGAAGGGCAATCAGCCCCAGCATTTT.

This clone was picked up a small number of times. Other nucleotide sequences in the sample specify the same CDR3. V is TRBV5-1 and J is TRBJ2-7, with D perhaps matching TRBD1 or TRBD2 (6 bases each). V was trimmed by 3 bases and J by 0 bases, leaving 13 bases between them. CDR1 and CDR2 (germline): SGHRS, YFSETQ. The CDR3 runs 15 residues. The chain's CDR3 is CASSWQGTLSYEQYF. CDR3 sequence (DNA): TGCGCCAGCAGCTGGCAGGGGACTCTCTCCTACGAGCAGTACTTC.

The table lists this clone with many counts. Here the CDR3 reads CASSQGGGALYEQYF. The CDR3 coding sequence is TGTGCCAGCAGCCAGGGCGGGGGAGCCCTATACGAGCAGTACTTC. This chain uses TRBV3-1 with TRBJ2-7, with TRBD2 matching over 7 bases. The V and J ends lost 3 bases and 4 bases, in that order; junction bases with no gene match: 9. The CDR3 covers 15 residues. Germline V gene sequence: CDR1 LGHDT, CDR2 YNNKEL (reference sequence).

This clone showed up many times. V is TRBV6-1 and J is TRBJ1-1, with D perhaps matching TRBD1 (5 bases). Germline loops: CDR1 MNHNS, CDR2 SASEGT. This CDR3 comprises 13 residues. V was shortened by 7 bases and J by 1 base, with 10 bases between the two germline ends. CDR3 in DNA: TGTGCCAGCAAACGGGGGGAGAACACTGAAGCTTTCTTT. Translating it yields CASKRGENTEAFF.

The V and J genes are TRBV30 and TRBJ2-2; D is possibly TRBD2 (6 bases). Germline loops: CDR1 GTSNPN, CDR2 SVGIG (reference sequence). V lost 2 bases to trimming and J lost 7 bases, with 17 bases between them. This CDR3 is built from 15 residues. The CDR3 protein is CAWSPTRTGDGELFF. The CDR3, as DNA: TGTGCCTGGAGTCCAACCCGGACGGGAGACGGGGAGCTGTTTTTT.

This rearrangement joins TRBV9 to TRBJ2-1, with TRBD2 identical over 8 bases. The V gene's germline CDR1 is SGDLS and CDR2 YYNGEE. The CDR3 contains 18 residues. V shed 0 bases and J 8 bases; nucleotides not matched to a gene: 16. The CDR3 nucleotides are TGTGCCAGCAGCGTAGAGTGGGGCAGCGGGAGAGGGAACGATGAGCAGTTCTTC. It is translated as CASSVEWGSGRGNDEQFF.

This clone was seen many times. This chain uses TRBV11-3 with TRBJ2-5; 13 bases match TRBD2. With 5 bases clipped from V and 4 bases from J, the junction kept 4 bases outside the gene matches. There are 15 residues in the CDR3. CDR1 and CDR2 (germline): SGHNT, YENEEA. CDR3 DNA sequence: TGTGCCAGCAGCATACTAGCGGGAGGGCCAGAGACCCAGTACTTC. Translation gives CASSILAGGPETQYF.

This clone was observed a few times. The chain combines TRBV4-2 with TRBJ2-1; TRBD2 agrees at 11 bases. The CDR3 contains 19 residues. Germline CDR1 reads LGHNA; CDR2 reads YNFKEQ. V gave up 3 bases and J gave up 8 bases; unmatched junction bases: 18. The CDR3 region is CASSHGTSGPYHVPDEQFF. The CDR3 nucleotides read TGTGCCAGCAGCCATGGGACTAGCGGTCCCTACCACGTCCCCGATGAGCAGTTCTTC.

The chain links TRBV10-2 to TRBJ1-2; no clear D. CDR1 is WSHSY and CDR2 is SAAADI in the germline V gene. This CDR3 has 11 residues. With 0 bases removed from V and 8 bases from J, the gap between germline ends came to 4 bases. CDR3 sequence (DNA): TGCGCCAGCAGTGAGTCGATCGGCTACACCTTC. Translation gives CASSESIGYTF.

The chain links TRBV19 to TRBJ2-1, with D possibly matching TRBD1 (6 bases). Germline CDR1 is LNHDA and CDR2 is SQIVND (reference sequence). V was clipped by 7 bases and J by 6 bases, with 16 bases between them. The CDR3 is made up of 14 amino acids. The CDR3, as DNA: TGTGCCAGTACCAAAACCGGGACATTCAATGAGCAGTTCTTC. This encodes CASTKTGTFNEQFF.

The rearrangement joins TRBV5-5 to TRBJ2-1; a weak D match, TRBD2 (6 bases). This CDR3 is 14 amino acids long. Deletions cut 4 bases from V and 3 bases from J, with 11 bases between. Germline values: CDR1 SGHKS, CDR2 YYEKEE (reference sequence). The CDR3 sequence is CASSLYGSYNEQFF. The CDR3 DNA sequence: TGTGCCAGCAGCCTATACGGGAGCTACAATGAGCAGTTCTTC.

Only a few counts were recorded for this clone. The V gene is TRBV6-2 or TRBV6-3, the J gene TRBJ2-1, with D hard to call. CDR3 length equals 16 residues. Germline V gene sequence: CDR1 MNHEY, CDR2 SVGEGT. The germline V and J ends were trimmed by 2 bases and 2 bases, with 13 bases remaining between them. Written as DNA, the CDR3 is TGTGCCAGCAGTTACGCATTGACCTCAACCTACAATGAGCAGTTCTTC. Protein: CASSYALTSTYNEQFF.

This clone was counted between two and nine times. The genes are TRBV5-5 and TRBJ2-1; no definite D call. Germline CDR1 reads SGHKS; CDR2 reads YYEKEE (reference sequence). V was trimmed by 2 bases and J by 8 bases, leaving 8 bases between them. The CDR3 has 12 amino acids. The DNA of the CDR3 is TGTGCCAGCAGCTTCCGTTGGGATGAGCAGTTCTTC. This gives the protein CASSFRWDEQFF.

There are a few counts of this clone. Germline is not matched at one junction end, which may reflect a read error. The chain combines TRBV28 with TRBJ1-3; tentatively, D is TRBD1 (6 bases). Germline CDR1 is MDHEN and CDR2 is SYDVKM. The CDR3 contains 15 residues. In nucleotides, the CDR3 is TGTGCCAGCAGACTACAGGGAACAGCAGGAAACACCATGTATTTT. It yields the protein CASRLQGTAGNTMYF.

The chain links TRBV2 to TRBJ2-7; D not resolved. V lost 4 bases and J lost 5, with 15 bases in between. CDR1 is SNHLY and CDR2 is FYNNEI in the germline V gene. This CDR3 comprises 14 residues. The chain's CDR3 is CASSGASGSNEQYF. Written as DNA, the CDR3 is TGTGCCAGCAGTGGGGCCAGTGGTAGTAACGAGCAGTACTTC.

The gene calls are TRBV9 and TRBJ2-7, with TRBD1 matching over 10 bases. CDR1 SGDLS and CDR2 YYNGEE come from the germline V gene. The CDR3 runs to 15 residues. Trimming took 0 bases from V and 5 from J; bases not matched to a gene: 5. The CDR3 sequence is CASSVGGTGEDEQYF. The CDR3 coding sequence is TGTGCCAGCAGCGTAGGAGGGACAGGGGAGGACGAGCAGTACTTC.

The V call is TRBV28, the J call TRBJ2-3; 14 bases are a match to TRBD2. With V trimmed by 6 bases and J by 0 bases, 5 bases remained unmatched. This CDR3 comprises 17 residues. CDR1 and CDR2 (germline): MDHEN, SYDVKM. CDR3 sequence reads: CASREGLAGVSTDTQYF. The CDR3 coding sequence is TGTGCCAGCAGGGAGGGACTAGCGGGAGTAAGCACAGATACGCAGTATTTT.

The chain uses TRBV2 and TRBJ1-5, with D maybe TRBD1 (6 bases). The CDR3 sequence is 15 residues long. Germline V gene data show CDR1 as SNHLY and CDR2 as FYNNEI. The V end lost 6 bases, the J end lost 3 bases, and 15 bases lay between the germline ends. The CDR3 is CASRGRGNLNQPQHF. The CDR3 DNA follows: TGTGCCAGCAGGGGGAGGGGGAACCTCAATCAGCCCCAGCATTTT.

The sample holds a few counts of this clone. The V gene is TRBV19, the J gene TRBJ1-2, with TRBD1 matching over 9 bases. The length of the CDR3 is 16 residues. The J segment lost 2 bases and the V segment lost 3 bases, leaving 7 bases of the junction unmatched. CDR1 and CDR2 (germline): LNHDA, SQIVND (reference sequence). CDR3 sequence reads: CASSIHQGTGNYGYTF. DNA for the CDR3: TGTGCCAGTAGTATCCATCAGGGGACAGGGAACTATGGCTACACCTTC.

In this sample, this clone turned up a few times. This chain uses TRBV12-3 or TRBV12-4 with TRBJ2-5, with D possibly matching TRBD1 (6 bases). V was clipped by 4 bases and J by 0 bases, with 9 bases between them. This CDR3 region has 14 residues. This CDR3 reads CASSSGTNQETQYF. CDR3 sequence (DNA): TGTGCCAGCAGTTCCGGGACAAACCAAGAGACCCAGTACTTC.

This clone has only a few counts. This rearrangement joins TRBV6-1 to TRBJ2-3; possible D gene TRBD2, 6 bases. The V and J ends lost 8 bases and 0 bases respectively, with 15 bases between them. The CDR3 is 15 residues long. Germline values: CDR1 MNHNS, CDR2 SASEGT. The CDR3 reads CASPVAGLSTDTQYF. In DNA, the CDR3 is TGTGCCAGCCCTGTGGCGGGACTTAGCACAGATACGCAGTATTTT.

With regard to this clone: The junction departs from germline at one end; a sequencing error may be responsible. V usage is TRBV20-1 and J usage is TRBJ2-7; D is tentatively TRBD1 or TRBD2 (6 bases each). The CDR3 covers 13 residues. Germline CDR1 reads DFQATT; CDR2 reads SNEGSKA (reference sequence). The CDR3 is CSARDWRGSASNF. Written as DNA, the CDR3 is TGCAGTGCTAGAGATTGGAGGGGGAGCGCAAGTAACTTC.

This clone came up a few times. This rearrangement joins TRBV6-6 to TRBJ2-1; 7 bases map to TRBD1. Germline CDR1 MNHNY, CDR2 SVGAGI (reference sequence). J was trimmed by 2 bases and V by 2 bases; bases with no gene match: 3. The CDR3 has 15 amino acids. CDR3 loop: CASSYEGQPYNEQFF. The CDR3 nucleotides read TGTGCCAGCAGTTACGAGGGACAGCCCTACAATGAGCAGTTCTTC.

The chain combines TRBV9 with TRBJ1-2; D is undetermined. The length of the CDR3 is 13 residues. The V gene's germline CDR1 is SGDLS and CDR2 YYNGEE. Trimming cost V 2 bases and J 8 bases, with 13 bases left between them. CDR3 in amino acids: CASSVGPGRGYTF. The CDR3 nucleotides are TGTGCCAGCAGCGTTGGACCGGGTCGGGGCTACACCTTC.

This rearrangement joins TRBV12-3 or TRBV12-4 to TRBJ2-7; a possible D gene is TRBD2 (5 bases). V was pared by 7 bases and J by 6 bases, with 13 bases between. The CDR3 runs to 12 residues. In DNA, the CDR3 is TGTGCCAGCATAGCCGGGATGGGCGAGCAGTACTTC. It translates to CASIAGMGEQYF.

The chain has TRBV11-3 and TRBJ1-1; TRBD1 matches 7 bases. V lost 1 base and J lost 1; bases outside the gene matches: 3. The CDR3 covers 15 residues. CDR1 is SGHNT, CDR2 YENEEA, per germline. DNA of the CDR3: TGTGCCAGCAGCTTAGTTAAGGGGGCGAACACTGAAGCTTTCTTT. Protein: CASSLVKGANTEAFF.

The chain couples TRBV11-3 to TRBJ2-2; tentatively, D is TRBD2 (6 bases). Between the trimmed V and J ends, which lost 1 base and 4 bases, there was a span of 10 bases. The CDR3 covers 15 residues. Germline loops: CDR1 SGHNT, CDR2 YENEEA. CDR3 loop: CASSLASVPTGELFF. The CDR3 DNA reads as TGTGCCAGCAGCTTAGCTAGCGTCCCCACCGGGGAGCTGTTTTTT.

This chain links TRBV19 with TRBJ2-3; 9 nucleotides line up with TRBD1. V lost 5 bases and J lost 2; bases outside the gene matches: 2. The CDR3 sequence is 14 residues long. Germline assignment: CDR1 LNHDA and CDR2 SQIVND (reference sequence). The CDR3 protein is CASSGTGTTDTQYF. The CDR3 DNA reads TGTGCCAGTAGTGGGACAGGGACCACAGATACGCAGTATTTT.